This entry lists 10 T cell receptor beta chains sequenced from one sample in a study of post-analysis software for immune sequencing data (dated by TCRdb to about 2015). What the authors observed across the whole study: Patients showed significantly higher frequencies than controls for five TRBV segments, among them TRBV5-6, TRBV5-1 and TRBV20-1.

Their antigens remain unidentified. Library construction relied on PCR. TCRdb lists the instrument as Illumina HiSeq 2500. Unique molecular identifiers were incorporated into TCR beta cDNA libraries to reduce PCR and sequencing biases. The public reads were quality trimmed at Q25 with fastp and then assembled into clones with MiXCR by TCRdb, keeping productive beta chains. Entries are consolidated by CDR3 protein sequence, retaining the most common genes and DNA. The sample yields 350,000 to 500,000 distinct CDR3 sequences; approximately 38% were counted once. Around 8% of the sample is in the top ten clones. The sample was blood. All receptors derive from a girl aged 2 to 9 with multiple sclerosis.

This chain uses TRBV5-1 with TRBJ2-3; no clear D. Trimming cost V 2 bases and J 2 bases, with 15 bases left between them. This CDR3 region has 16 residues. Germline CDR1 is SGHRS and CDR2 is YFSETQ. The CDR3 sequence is CASSLRRASITDTQYF. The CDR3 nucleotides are TGCGCCAGCAGCTTACGGCGAGCCAGCATCACAGATACGCAGTATTTT.

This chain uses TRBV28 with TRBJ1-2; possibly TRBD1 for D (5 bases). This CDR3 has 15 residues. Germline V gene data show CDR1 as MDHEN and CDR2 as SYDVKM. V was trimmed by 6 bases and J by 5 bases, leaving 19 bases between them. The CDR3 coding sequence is TGTGCCAGCAGAACATCCCCGGGGCTAAGTTATGGCTACACCTTC. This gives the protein CASRTSPGLSYGYTF.

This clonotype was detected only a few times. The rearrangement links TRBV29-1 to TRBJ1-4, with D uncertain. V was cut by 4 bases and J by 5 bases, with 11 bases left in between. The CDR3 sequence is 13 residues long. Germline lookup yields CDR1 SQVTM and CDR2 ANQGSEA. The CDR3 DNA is TGCAGCGTTGCTTCCGAAGTGAATGAAAAACTGTTTTTT. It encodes CSVASEVNEKLFF.

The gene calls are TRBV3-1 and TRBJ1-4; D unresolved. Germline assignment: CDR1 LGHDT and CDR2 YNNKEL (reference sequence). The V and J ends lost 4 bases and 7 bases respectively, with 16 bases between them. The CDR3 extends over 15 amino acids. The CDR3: CASSPDGGLGEKLFF. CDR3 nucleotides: TGTGCCAGCAGCCCCGACGGAGGTTTAGGTGAAAAACTGTTTTTT.

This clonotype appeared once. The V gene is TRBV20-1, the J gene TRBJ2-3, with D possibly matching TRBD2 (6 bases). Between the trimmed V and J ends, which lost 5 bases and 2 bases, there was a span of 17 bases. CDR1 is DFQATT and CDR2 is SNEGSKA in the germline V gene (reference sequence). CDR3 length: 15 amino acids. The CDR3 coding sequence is TGCAGTGCTCCACCTCTAGCGCAGGTCACAGATACGCAGTATTTT. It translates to CSAPPLAQVTDTQYF.

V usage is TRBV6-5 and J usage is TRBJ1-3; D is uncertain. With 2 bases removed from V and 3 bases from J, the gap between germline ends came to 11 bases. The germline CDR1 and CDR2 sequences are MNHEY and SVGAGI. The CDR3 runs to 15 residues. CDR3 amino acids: CASSYALGYGNTIYF. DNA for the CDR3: TGTGCCAGCAGTTACGCTTTGGGATATGGAAACACCATATATTTT.

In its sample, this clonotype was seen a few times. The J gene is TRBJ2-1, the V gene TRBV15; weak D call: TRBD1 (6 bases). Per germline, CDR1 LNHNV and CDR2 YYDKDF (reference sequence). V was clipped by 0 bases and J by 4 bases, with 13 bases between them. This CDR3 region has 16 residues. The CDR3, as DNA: TGTGCCACCAGCAGAGATGGTGGCAGGGGATACAATGAGCAGTTCTTC. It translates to CATSRDGGRGYNEQFF.

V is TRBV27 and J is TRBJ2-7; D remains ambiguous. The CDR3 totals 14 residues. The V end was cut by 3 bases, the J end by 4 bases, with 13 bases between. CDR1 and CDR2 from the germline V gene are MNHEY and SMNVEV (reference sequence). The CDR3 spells CASSFLAKGYEQYF. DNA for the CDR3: TGTGCCAGCAGTTTCTTGGCGAAGGGATACGAGCAGTACTTC.

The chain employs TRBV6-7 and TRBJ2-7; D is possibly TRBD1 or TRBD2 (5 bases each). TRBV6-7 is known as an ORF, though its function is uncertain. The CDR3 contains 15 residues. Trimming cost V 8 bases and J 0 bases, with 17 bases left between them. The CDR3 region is CASQREGDRSYEQYF. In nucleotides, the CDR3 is TGTGCCAGCCAACGCGAAGGGGACCGCTCCTACGAGCAGTACTTC.

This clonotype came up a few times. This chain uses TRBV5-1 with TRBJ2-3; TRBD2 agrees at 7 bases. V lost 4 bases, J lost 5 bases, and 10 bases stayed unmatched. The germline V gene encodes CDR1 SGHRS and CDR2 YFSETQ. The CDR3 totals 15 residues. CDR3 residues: CASSPRGGVLDTQYF. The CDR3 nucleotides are TGCGCCAGCAGCCCGCGTGGGGGGGTCCTAGATACGCAGTATTTT.